These 6 T cell receptor beta chains were all obtained from the same sample, sequenced in a study of blood T cell repertoires in COVID-19. Using immunoSEQ multiplex PCR, the repertoire was profiled, and TCRdb retains in-frame clones only, with some absent. The data hold about 190,000 clones, with 70% to 85% observed a single time. The sequenced sample consisted of PBMCs or T cells enriched from blood (not recorded which). The receptor set was obtained from a woman under 40 who had recovered from COVID-19.

The chain joins TRBV16 to TRBJ2-3; 12 positions match TRBD2. CDR3 length: 16 residues. From germline, CDR1 is KGHSY and CDR2 FQNENV. With 4 bases clipped from V and 2 bases from J, the junction kept 4 bases outside the gene matches. The DNA of the CDR3 is TGTGCCAGCAGCCGGGGACTAGCGGGTTTCACAGATACGCAGTATTTT. Translation: CASSRGLAGFTDTQYF.

CDR3 in DNA: TGTGCCATCAGTCCTGGTAAGAGGGACTATGGCTACACCTTC. Amino acids: CAISPGKRDYGYTF. The chain links TRBV10-3 to TRBJ1-2; D is undetermined. This CDR3 is built from 14 residues. V lost 5 bases and J lost 3, with 13 bases in between. CDR1 ENHRY and CDR2 SYGVKD come from the germline V gene.

V usage is TRBV20-1 and J usage is TRBJ1-2, with 7 bases lining up with TRBD1. V gave up 3 bases and J gave up 3 bases; unmatched junction bases: 10. The germline gives CDR1 DFQATT, CDR2 SNEGSKA (reference sequence). The CDR3 runs 15 residues. Written as DNA, the CDR3 is TGCAGTGCTAGTCGCCGGGACAGACTCCACTATGGCTACACCTTC. Its protein is CSASRRDRLHYGYTF.

The chain carries TRBV7-8 and TRBJ2-7; TRBD1 aligns across 9 bases. The germline V gene encodes CDR1 SGHVS and CDR2 FQNEAQ. Germline trimming cut 5 bases from V and 2 bases from J; bases unmatched to any gene: 7. The CDR3 sequence is 15 residues long. The CDR3 DNA reads TGTGCCAGCAGCCCCCTTGGGACAGGGACCTACGAGCAGTACTTC. Its protein is CASSPLGTGTYEQYF. The whole variable domain, remainder taken from reference TRBV7-8 and TRBJ2-7, is GAGVSQSPRYKVAKRGQDVALRCDPISGHVSLFWYQQALGQGPEFLTYFQNEAQLDKSGLPSDRFFAERPEGSVSTLKIQRTQQEDSAVYLCASSPLGTGTYEQYFGPGTRLTVT.

CDR3 sequence: CASSSGQPQHF. The CDR3 nucleotides are TGTGCCAGCAGTTCGGGACAGCCCCAGCATTTT. The V call is TRBV12-3 or TRBV12-4, the J call TRBJ1-5; no clear D. V lost 4 bases to trimming and J lost 7 bases, with 5 bases between them. This CDR3 region has 11 residues.

This clone occurred a few times. V and J are TRBV9 and TRBJ2-7, with a possible D match to TRBD2 (7 bases). Germline V gene lookup returns CDR1 SGDLS and CDR2 YYNGEE. This CDR3 is built from 15 residues. With 3 bases removed from V and 6 bases from J, the gap between germline ends came to 19 bases. Here the CDR3 reads CASSASGEGGFEQYF. The CDR3 DNA is TGTGCCAGCAGCGCCTCCGGGGAGGGGGGATTCGAGCAGTACTTC. Variable domain in full (rest from reference TRBV9 and TRBJ2-7): DSGVTQTPKHLITATGQRVTLRCSPRSGDLSVYWYQQSLDQGLQFLIQYYNGEERAKGNILERFSAQQFPDLHSELNLSSLELGDSALYFCASSASGEGGFEQYFGPGTRLTVT.